Included here is one TCR beta chain sequence, with context. These data are taken from a study of blood T cell repertoires in COVID-19. Overall study: Specimens from acute and convalescent COVID-19 originated in the United States, Italy and Spain.

In the authors' workflow: By means of reference gene primer amplification, nucleated cell counts were estimated. Profiling relied on immunoSEQ multiplex PCR, and the TCRdb table lists in-frame clones only, not all of them. V and J calls and clone size are copied from that table; D and trimming were computed from the DNA. Among 20,000 to 25,000 clones listed, around 89% were seen once. This TCR came from a human donor with active COVID-19. The donor label of this sample is uncertain. Sequenced input: peripheral blood.

The CDR3 loop is CASRQGANQETQYF. The CDR3 nucleotides read TGTGCCAGCAGACAGGGGGCGAACCAAGAGACCCAGTACTTC. The gene calls are TRBV6-6 and TRBJ2-5; 9 bases agree with TRBD1. The CDR3 runs 14 residues. The junction had 2 bases not matched to a gene; V was cut back by 6 bases and J by 0 bases. The germline V gene has CDR1 MNHNY and CDR2 SVGAGI (reference sequence).